The T cell receptor (beta chain) described here comes from a study of T cell changes during pregnancy in multiple sclerosis. After removal of 5 bases from V and 6 bases from J, the junction contained 13 bases not matched to a gene. The CDR3 runs 17 residues. CDR1 is PRHDT, CDR2 FYEKMQ, per germline (reference sequence). Only in-frame clones appear in the TCRdb table, and some are missing; sequencing was by immunoSEQ multiplex PCR. The sample lists 75,000 to 80,000 clones, roughly 90% occurring once. The chain joins TRBV13 to TRBJ2-2; 9 bases agree with TRBD2. The sequence was collected from a female donor with multiple sclerosis, enrolled in a pregnancy study. Sequences were derived from peripheral blood, sampled before pregnancy. The CDR3 bases are TGTGCCAGCAGCCAGAGGCTAGGCGGGGGGGCCGCCGGGGAGCTGTTTTTT. Residues: CASSQRLGGGAAGELFF.